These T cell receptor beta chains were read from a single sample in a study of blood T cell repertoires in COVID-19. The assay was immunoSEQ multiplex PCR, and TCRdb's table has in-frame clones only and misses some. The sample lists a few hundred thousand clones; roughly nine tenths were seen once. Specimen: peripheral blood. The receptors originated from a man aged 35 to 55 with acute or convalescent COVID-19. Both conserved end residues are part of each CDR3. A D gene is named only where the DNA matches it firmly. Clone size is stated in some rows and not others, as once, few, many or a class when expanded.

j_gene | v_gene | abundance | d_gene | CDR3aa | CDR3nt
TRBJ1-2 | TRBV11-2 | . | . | CASSQGPIYGYTF | TGTGCCAGCAGCCAGGGGCCGATCTATGGCTACACCTTC
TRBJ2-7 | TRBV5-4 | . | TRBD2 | CASSLPGTSGAYEQYF | TGTGCCAGCAGCTTGCCCGGGACTAGCGGCGCCTACGAGCAGTACTTC
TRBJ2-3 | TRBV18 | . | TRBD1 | CASSQTGAGDTQYF | TGTGCCAGCTCACAGACAGGGGCCGGAGATACGCAGTATTTT
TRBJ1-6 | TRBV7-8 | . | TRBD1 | CASSDDGTGGPDAYNSPLHF | TGTGCCAGCAGCGACGACGGGACAGGGGGCCCAGACGCTTATAATTCACCCCTCCACTTT
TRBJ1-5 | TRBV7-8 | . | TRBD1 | CASSWDRGSNQPQHF | TGTGCCAGCAGCTGGGACAGGGGCTCCAATCAGCCCCAGCATTTT
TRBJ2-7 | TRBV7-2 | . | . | CASSPRSSYEQYF | TGTGCCAGCAGCCCTAGAAGCTCCTACGAGCAGTACTTC
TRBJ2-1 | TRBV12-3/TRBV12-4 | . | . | CASSLGGSNEQFF | TGTGCCAGCAGTTTGGGGGGTTCTAATGAGCAGTTCTTC
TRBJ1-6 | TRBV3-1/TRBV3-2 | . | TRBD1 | CASSRTGSNSPLHF | TGTGCCAGCAGCCGGACAGGGAGCAATTCACCCCTCCACTTT
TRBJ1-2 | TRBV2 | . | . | CASSPEGGASGYTF | TGTGCCAGCAGTCCCGAAGGGGGGGCAAGCGGCTACACCTTC
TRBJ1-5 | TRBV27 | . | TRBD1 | CASSWDRFNQPQHF | TGTGCCAGCAGTTGGGACAGGTTCAATCAGCCCCAGCATTTT
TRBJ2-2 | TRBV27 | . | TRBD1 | CASRLPGTGKTGELFF | TGTGCCAGCAGACTCCCGGGGACAGGAAAAACCGGGGAGCTGTTTTTT
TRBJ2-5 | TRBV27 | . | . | CASSLSTGQGGTQYF | TGTGCCAGCAGTTTATCGACAGGGCAGGGAGGGACCCAGTACTTC
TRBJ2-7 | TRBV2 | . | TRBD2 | CASSEREGNSYEQYF | TGTGCCAGCAGTGAACGGGAGGGCAATTCCTACGAGCAGTACTTC
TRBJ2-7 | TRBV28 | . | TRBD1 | CASRPLRDRAYEQYF | TGTGCCAGCAGACCACTCCGGGACAGGGCCTACGAGCAGTACTTC
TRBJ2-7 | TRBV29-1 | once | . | CSVANPQNSYEQYF | TGCAGCGTCGCAAACCCACAGAATTCCTACGAGCAGTACTTC
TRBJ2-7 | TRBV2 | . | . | CVTQIYPYEQYF | TGTGTTACTCAAATCTACCCCTACGAGCAGTACTTC
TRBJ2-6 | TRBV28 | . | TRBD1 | CASSGTALSGANVLTF | TGTGCCAGCTCCGGGACAGCCCTCTCTGGGGCCAACGTCCTGACTTTC
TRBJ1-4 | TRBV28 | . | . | CASSLPHREKLFF | TGTGCCAGCAGTCTCCCACACAGGGAAAAACTGTTTTTT
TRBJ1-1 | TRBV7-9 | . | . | CASSEGVQGSLAFF | TGTGCCAGCAGCGAGGGGGTACAGGGAAGTTTAGCTTTCTTT
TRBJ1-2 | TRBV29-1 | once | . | CSVDYGRSFGYTF | TGCAGCGTTGATTACGGGAGATCCTTTGGCTACACCTTC
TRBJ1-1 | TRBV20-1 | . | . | CSARGSTEAFF | TGCAGTGCTAGAGGGAGTACTGAAGCTTTCTTT
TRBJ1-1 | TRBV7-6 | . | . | CASSLGHREGNAFF | TGTGCCAGCAGCTTAGGCCACAGGGAGGGAAATGCTTTCTTT
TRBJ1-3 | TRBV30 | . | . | CAWTNGGSGNTIYF | TGTGCCTGGACAAACGGGGGCTCTGGAAACACCATATATTTT
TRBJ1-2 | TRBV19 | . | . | CASSIVAGSYGYTF | TGTGCCAGTAGTATAGTTGCGGGAAGCTATGGCTACACCTTC